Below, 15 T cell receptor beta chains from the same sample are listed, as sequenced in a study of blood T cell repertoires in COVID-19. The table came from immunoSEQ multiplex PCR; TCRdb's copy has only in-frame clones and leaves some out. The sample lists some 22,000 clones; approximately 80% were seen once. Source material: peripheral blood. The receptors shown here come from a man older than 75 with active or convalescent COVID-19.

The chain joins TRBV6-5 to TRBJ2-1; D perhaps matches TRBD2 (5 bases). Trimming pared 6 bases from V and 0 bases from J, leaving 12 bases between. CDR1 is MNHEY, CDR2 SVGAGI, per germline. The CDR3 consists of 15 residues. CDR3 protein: CASRRAASSYNEQFF. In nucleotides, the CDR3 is TGTGCCAGCAGGAGAGCGGCGAGCTCCTACAATGAGCAGTTCTTC.

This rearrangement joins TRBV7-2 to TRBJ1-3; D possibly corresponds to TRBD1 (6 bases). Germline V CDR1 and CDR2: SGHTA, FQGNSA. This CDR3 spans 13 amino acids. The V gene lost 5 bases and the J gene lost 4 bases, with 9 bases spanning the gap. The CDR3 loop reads CASSPGVGNTIYF. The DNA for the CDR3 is TGTGCCAGCAGCCCAGGGGTCGGAAACACCATATATTTT.

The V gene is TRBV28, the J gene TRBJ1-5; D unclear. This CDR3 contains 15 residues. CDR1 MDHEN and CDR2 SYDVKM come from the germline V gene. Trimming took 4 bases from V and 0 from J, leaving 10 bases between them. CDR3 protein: CASSSPSLSNQPQHF. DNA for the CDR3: TGTGCCAGCAGTTCTCCAAGCCTTAGCAATCAGCCCCAGCATTTT.

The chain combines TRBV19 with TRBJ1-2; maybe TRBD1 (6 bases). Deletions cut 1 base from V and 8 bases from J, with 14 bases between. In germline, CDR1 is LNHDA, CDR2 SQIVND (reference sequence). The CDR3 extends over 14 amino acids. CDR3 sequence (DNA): TGTGCCAGTAGTATAGGCCGGACAGTTTGGGGCTACACCTTC. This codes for CASSIGRTVWGYTF. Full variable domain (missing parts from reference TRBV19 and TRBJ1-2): DGGITQSPKYLFRKEGQNVTLSCEQNLNHDAMYWYRQDPGQGLRLIYYSQIVNDFQKGDIAEGYSVSREKKESFPLTVTSAQKNPTAFYLCASSIGRTVWGYTFGSGTRLTVV.

In nucleotides, the CDR3 is TGCGCCAGCAGCCAAGATTGGGGGAGGGTGTTGACCGGGGAGCTGTTTTTT. This sequence encodes CASSQDWGRVLTGELFF. This sequence joins TRBV4-1 and TRBJ2-2, with 7 bases identical to TRBD2. The CDR3 covers 17 residues. After removal of 0 bases from V and 5 bases from J, the junction contained 9 bases not matched to a gene. From germline, CDR1 is MGHRA and CDR2 YSYEKL.

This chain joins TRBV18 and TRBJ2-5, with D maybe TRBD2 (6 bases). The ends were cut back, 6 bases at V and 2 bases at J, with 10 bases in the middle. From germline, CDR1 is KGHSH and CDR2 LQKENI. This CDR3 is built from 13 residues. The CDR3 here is CASSSGGQETQYF. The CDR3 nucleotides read TGTGCCAGCTCCTCCGGGGGTCAAGAGACCCAGTACTTC. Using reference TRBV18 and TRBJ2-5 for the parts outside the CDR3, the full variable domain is NAGVMQNPRHLVRRRGQEARLRCSPMKGHSHVYWYRQLPEEGLKFMVYLQKENIIDESGMPKERFSAEFPKEGPSILRIQQVVRGDSAAYFCASSSGGQETQYFGPGTRLLVL.

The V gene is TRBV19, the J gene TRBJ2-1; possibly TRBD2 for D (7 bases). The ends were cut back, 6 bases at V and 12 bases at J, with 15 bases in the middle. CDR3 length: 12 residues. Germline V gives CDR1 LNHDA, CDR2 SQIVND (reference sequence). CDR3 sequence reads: CASSRGAGAQFF. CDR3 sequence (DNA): TGTGCCAGTAGCCGGGGGGCGGGGGCGCAGTTCTTC. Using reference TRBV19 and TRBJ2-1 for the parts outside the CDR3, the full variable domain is DGGITQSPKYLFRKEGQNVTLSCEQNLNHDAMYWYRQDPGQGLRLIYYSQIVNDFQKGDIAEGYSVSREKKESFPLTVTSAQKNPTAFYLCASSRGAGAQFFGPGTRLTVL.

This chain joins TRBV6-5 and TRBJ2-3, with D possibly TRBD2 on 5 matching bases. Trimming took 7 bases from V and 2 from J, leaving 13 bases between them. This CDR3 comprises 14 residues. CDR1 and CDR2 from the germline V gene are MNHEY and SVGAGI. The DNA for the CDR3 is TGTGCCAGCAACACTAGGCTTCCCACAGATACGCAGTATTTT. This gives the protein CASNTRLPTDTQYF.

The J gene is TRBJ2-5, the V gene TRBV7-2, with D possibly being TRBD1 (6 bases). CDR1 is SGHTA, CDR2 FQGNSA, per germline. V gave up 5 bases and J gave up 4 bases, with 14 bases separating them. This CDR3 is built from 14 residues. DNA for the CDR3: TGTGCCAGCAGCGTGGTCAGGGGAACAGAGACCCAGTACTTC. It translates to CASSVVRGTETQYF.

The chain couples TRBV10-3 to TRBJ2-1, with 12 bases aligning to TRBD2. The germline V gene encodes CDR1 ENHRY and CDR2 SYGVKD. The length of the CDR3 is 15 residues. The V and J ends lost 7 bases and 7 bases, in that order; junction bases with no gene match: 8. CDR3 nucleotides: TGTGCCATCAAGCCCCGACTAGCGGGGGATAATGAGCAGTTCTTC. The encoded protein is CAIKPRLAGDNEQFF.

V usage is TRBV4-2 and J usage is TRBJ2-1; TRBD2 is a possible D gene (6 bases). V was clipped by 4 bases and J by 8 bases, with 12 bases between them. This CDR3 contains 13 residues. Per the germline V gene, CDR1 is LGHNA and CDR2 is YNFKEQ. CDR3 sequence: CASSPSGGDEQFF. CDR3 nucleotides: TGTGCCAGCAGCCCGTCTGGAGGGGATGAGCAGTTCTTC.

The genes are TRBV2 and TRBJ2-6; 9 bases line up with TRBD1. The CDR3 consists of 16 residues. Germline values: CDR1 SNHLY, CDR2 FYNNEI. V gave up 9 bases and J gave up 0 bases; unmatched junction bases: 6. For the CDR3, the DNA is TGTGCCAGGGAACAGGGGGCAGACTCTGGGGCCAACGTCCTGACTTTC. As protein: CAREQGADSGANVLTF.

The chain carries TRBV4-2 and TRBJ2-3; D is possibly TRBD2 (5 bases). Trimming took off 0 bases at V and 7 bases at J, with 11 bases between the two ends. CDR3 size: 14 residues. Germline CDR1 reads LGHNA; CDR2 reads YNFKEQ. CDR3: CASSQDPDSNTQYF. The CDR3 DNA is TGTGCCAGCAGCCAAGACCCGGACTCTAATACGCAGTATTTT.

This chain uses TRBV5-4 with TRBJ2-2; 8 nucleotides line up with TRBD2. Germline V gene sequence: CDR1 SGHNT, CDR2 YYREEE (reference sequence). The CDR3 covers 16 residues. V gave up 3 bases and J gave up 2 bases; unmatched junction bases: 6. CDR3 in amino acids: CASSSIAGLNTGELFF. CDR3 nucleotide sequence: TGTGCCAGCAGCTCTATAGCGGGACTCAACACCGGGGAGCTGTTTTTT.

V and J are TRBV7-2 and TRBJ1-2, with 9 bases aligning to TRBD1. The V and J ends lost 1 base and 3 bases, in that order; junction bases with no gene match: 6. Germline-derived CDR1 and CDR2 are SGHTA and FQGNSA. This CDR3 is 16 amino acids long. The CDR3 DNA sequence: TGTGCCAGCAGCTTAGTCCCCCGACAGGGGGACTATGGCTACACCTTC. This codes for CASSLVPRQGDYGYTF.